This is a list of T cell receptor beta chains from one sample in a study of control samples from healthy donors and cancer patients. Only in-frame clones appear in the TCRdb table, and some are missing; sequencing was by immunoSEQ multiplex PCR. The sample contains 150,000 to 200,000 clones, more than 85% of which appear only once. Sequenced material: blood. These receptor sequences come from a woman in her thirties or forties in good health. The CDR3 runs from the conserved cysteine through the conserved F or W. A D gene is named only where the DNA matches it firmly. Not every row has a clone size; where given, it reads once, few, many or a size class.

v_gene	j_gene	abundance	len	d_gene	CDR3aa	CDR3nt
TRBV29-1	TRBJ2-6	NA	14	NA	CSVAPGSGANVLTF	TGCAGCGTTGCTCCAGGCTCTGGGGCCAACGTCCTGACTTTC
TRBV4-1	TRBJ2-1	NA	15	NA	CASSQEGQGYNEQFF	TGCGCCAGCAGCCAAGAAGGGCAGGGGTACAATGAGCAGTTCTTC
TRBV20-1	TRBJ2-1	NA	11	TRBD1	CSAVTGDEQFF	TGCAGTGCTGTTACAGGGGATGAGCAGTTCTTC
TRBV20-1	TRBJ1-1	NA	11	TRBD1	CSAGQGGEAFF	TGCAGTGCAGGACAGGGTGGGGAAGCTTTCTTT
TRBV19	TRBJ1-1	NA	15	TRBD1	CASSILGQGSTEAFF	TGTGCCAGTAGTATTCTTGGACAGGGAAGCACTGAAGCTTTCTTT
TRBV9	TRBJ2-7	NA	15	TRBD2	CASSVSGGHSYEQYF	TGTGCCAGCAGCGTAAGCGGGGGGCACTCCTACGAGCAGTACTTC
TRBV13	TRBJ2-6	once	15	NA	CASSSQLSGANVLTF	TGTGCCAGCAGCTCCCAGTTGTCTGGGGCCAACGTCCTGACTTTC
TRBV27	TRBJ2-7	NA	15	NA	CASSLLGGPAYEQYF	TGTGCCAGCAGTTTATTGGGGGGACCGGCCTACGAGCAGTACTTC
TRBV18	TRBJ1-5	NA	14	NA	CASSPVGGNQPQHF	TGTGCCAGCTCACCAGTGGGGGGGAATCAGCCCCAGCATTTT
TRBV18	TRBJ1-5	NA	14	NA	CASSPVRGNQPQHF	TGTGCCAGCTCACCAGTCAGGGGCAATCAGCCCCAGCATTTT
TRBV27	TRBJ2-7	NA	13	TRBD2	CASSFGGSYEQYF	TGTGCCAGCAGTTTCGGGGGGAGCTACGAGCAGTACTTC
TRBV11-2	TRBJ1-2	once	15	NA	CASSPEAGVNYGYTF	TGTGCCAGCAGCCCAGAGGCAGGAGTTAACTATGGCTACACCTTC
TRBV19	TRBJ2-3	NA	15	NA	CASSIRQGQSDTQYF	TGTGCCAGTAGTATCCGTCAGGGGCAGTCGGATACGCAGTATTTT
TRBV7-8	TRBJ2-1	NA	14	NA	CASSLKGGDNEQFF	TGTGCCAGCAGCTTGAAGGGGGGCGATAATGAGCAGTTCTTC
TRBV19	TRBJ1-5	NA	14	TRBD1	CASSRDRDGQPQHF	TGTGCCAGTAGTCGGGACAGGGATGGTCAGCCCCAGCATTTT
TRBV11-2	TRBJ1-1	NA	13	TRBD1	CASSLDLTGGAFF	TGTGCCAGCAGCTTAGATTTGACAGGGGGGGCTTTCTTT
TRBV5-4	TRBJ1-2	NA	13	TRBD1	CASSLTGDRGYTF	TGTGCCAGCAGCTTGACAGGGGATCGGGGCTACACCTTC